This T cell receptor (beta chain) emerged from a study of T cells in localized non-small cell lung cancer. Regarding this clone: Its specificity is unknown.

Germline values: CDR1 SEHNR, CDR2 FQNEAQ (reference sequence). V trimming: 5 bases; J trimming: 5 bases; junction bases outside the gene matches: 8. The CDR3 consists of 14 residues. Sequencing used immunoSEQ multiplex PCR; TCRdb keeps in-frame clones, though not all of them. The data contain tens of thousands of clones, more than 75% of them singletons. Study results and caveats: Across samples, adjacent lung featured a median around 60 of the top 100 tumor clones. Higher adjacent-lung clonality was associated with shorter survival. Uninvolved adjacent lung, not tumor, had the highest T cell clonality.

This sequence joins TRBV7-9 and TRBJ1-2; 7 bases are shared with TRBD1. Sequences were derived from peripheral blood, sampled before any cancer treatment. The sequence was obtained from a woman between 35 and 70 years old with stage I squamous cell lung carcinoma. This CDR3 reads CASSIGTAGYGYTF. The CDR3 bases are TGTGCCAGCAGCATCGGGACAGCAGGTTATGGCTACACCTTC.